The present entry profiles one TCR beta chain with its context. Its antigen is not yet known. No base-level quality is on record; no much larger clone is a single base apart. The data derive from a study of cytomegalovirus exposure and HLA in healthy donors (TCRdb year 2017). Background on the whole study: In an earlier analysis of under 600 of the donors, around 300 Gb of sequence data and approximately 120 million unique TCR beta sequences from about 180 million T cells were reported. An early release covering some 640 HLA-typed donors comprised approximately 290 gigabases of sequencing data and approximately 80 million unique TCR sequences. Of the approximately 370 genotyped donors, more than 75% were placed in the genetic ancestry cluster associated with self-reported Caucasian donors. The study aimed to test whether cataloging public T cell receptors could reveal signatures of past pathogen exposure. Using immunosequencing, the study profiled T cell repertoires from fewer than 850 subjects and related those repertoires to cytomegalovirus serostatus. In addition to the first cohort of 650 to 750 subjects, a separate validation cohort of under 150 different subjects was used. To predict cytomegalovirus infection status, the study brought together high-throughput TCR immunosequencing, statistical association of individual TCRs with disease status, and machine learning. To study patterns of TCR occurrence, a later analysis re-analyzed previously published TCR beta repertoires from 666 donors and added high-resolution HLA genotyping. Rather than using new phenotypic data, the later analysis identified candidate immune exposures from TCR beta sequences and from how often those sequences occurred across donors. An earlier analysis of fewer than 750 of the donors used high-throughput TCR beta sequencing to judge whether each TCR beta V gene segment behaved as functional or pseudogenic. Donor age, sex, ethnicity and CMV serostatus were collected together with the repertoire data. In a later genetic analysis, genome-wide SNP genotypes for about 65% of the roughly 700 donors were used, and that subset was treated as a discovery cohort. All discovery cohort repertoires had been generated using a single sequencing platform. Class I and class II HLA loci were covered by the typing at four-digit resolution. Typing coverage differed by locus: A, B, C, DRB1 and DQB1 were typed in roughly 629-630 donors, DQA1 in 500 to 550, DPA1 in around 600, and DPB1 in approximately 450. Roughly five DR-DQ haplotypes were handled as single units for association and clustering, since linkage in the cohort was strong. On average, 235,054 unique TCR beta nucleotide sequences were sequenced per donor among 398 genotyped donors of the cohort, with roughly 18% of those sequences being non-productive. Summary of the overall study and its limitations: Correlated functional status among segregating V segments might reflect linkage disequilibrium, but an unknown experimental factor could not be ruled out. In this cohort, only TCR beta chains were sequenced, and detectable features were limited by the absence of alpha or paired-chain data. A group of highly shared sequence variants was considered likely to be a technical artifact of the sequencing pipeline. In a later genetic analysis, fewer N-insertions in productive TCRs were reported among donors in an Asian-associated ancestry cluster than the roughly 670-donor mean. Broadly in line with IMGT annotations, most TCR beta V segments showed up in productive rearrangements about 87% or about 30% of the time in an earlier analysis of several hundred of the donors. The authors suggested that the approach could potentially be generalized to other disease states and immunological phenotypes. Because some donors lacked HLA typing at each locus, the association tests relied only on the typed subset. A later genetic analysis associated a missense DCLRE1C variant with V-gene and J-gene trimming of TCR beta chains, and an independent cohort replicated the association. Some IMGT-functional V segments, including TRBV6-2 and TRBV6-3, could not be told apart with the 87-base-pair reads, so those segments were excluded. In the study, around 150 TCR beta chains were listed as associated with cytomegalovirus. When HLA alleles, especially DR and DQ, strongly co-occurred, TCR associations were difficult to assign to individual alleles. According to a later analysis, TCR association rates differed among HLA loci, with DRB1 alleles showing the most associated TCRs and HLA-C alleles showing the fewest. A further reported finding was that TCR beta sequences accurately predicted the HLA-A and HLA-B alleles for most subjects in the first cohort. The only immune exposure information available for the cohort was CMV serostatus. According to a later analysis, parvovirus B19, influenza, CMV and Epstein-Barr virus appeared linked to several top co-occurrence clusters. In vitro tests confirmed that a few of the cytomegalovirus-associated TCR beta chains recognize cytomegalovirus antigens. Roughly 17 rarely observed V segments, including chromosome 9 orphons, were excluded from the earlier analysis of several hundred of the donors because counts were too low. The presence/absence analyses assumed that sequencing depth was roughly uniform across donors, and that assumption may not be true. A later analysis found that most CMV-associated TCR beta chains appeared HLA-restricted, with HLA associations seemingly driven largely by CMV exposure. Cytomegalovirus status was reported to be diagnosed by the classifier with high specificity and sensitivity in both the original and validation cohorts. Most TCR sequences were observed very rarely across donors, whereas some public TCRs were present in many individuals. Specific HLA alleles were associated with over 15,000 TCR beta sequences at a false discovery rate of 0.05 in a later analysis. Compared with equally common non-associated chains, HLA-associated TCR beta chains in a later analysis were more clonally expanded and had lower generation probabilities.

Libraries were made using the immunoSEQ multiplex PCR assay. For the multiplex PCR, a mixture combining 60 forward primers for TCR Vbeta segments and 13 reverse primers for TCR Jbeta segments was used. Amplification of the CDR3 region of rearranged TCR beta genes was performed with a multiplex PCR assay on genomic DNA. The Illumina HiSeq System was used to sequence the amplified TCR beta libraries as 87-base-pair reads. On the study's bioinformatics: In a later analysis, roughly 80 million unique TCR beta chains were counted across the roughly 610 repertoires, and roughly 10 million of these chains were shared by at least two donors. A nearest-neighbor algorithm error-corrected the raw reads and collapsed the reads into unique sequences, merging closely related sequences to remove PCR and sequencing errors. V, D and J gene segments were assigned by aligning CDR3 sequences to IMGT reference sequences. Each retained sequence needed at least a six-nucleotide match to both a V gene segment and a J gene segment. A rearrangement was called productive if the CDR3 had no stop codons and remained in frame with V and J, and every other rearrangement was called non-productive. CDR3 was defined by IMGT convention, running from the second conserved V-encoded cysteine to the conserved J-encoded phenylalanine. In an earlier analysis of approximately 590 of the donors, sequences lacking an unambiguous match to a single V gene segment were excluded. In an earlier analysis of several hundred of the donors, V segments were called functional above 56.7% productive rearrangements and were called segregating when the between-donor standard deviation exceeded 5%. To diagnose cytomegalovirus status from the catalog of TCR beta chain sequences, a statistical classification framework was built. A later analysis assigned V and J genes by comparing TCR nucleotide sequences with IMGT/GENE-DB human TR gene sequences. A later analysis assigned CDR3 sequences and most-parsimonious VDJ recombination scenarios with the TCRdist pipeline. A later analysis defined each TCR beta chain by its CDR3 amino acid sequence plus V-gene family, and excluded reads lacking a unique V-gene family. As a way to deal with suspected cross-contamination and a sequencing artifact, a later analysis dropped hundreds of nucleotide sequences that were highly shared and had low generation probability. A later analysis calculated a clonal expansion index for each public chain from normalized within-repertoire ranks of inferred template counts. In a later analysis, generation probabilities were computed using a VDJ recombination model fitted to out-of-frame rearrangements, and the results were checked against IGoR. In a later analysis, hypergeometric tests were used to score TCR-TCR, TCR-HLA and TCR-CMV co-occurrence, with a repertoire-size bias correction applied to TCR pairs. In a later analysis, false discovery rates were estimated by permuting HLA or CMV assignments 20 times. In a later analysis, co-occurring TCRs were grouped with DBSCAN, and TCRdist sequence similarity was added when clustering was performed within HLA-allele-positive subsets. Co-occurrence clustering excluded repertoires with fewer than 30,000 or more than 120,000 public chains, plus five with anomalous nucleotide sharing. Held by TCRdb, this immuneACCESS table contains in-frame sequences only and omits some clones. Under half of the omission traces to an unresolved V gene where checked; the cause of the rest is unknown. That table is the source of V, J and clone size, and D and trimming were worked out from the DNA. This sample gives about 90,000 clones in total; about 66% of them show up just once. Of the sample, approximately 21% is held by the ten largest clones.

Trimming at the junction amounts to 4 bases on V and 4 bases on J, and the germline ends lie 20 bases apart. From cysteine to phenylalanine, the CDR3 is 16 amino acids long. Just the 48-base CDR3 DNA is kept, in frame starting at base 1. According to the germline V gene (reference sequence), CDR1 reads SGHNT and CDR2 reads YYREEE. The cohort comprised 550 to 700 healthy bone marrow donors. At the time of sampling, every cohort member was nominally healthy, though immune exposures that went unrecorded were likely present. The donor was CMV seropositive and was included in the group of approximately 310 seropositive cohort members. Every donor gave a peripheral blood sample, and the peripheral blood mononuclear cells from that sample were used for TCR beta sequencing. Genomic DNA was extracted from the blood cell samples with the Qiagen DNeasy Blood Extraction Kit.

The sequence was collected from a woman in her forties or fifties in good health and CMV-seropositive. This receptor chain uses TRBV5-4 and TRBJ1-2; the D region possibly corresponds to TRBD1 (5 bases align). The source material was PBMCs. This receptor has the CDR3 CASSLSGGGAPYGYTF. The DNA sequence reads TGTGCCAGCAGCCTAAGCGGGGGAGGGGCTCCCTATGGCTACACCTTC.